This T cell receptor beta chain was documented in a study of glioma-infiltrating T cells. The germline V and J ends were trimmed by 5 bases and 4 bases, with 18 bases remaining between them. Looked up from germline, CDR1 is MNHNS and CDR2 is SASEGT. This CDR3 region has 16 residues. Study observations and caveats: Tissue-blood divergence was below expectation in non-neoplastic patients, above in gliomas.

Using RNA template, CDR3s of TCR alpha and beta were amplified with iRepertoire arm-PCR. One-step reverse transcription and amplification started from about 100-400 ng of tissue mRNA or PBMC total RNA. TCRdb re-called the multiplex PCR reads with MiXCR, one entry per CDR3 protein. The table shows approximately 130,000 distinct CDR3 sequences, with around 25% occurring only once. There are many counts of this clonotype. Its antigen is still unknown. The rearrangement links TRBV6-1 to TRBJ2-1; perhaps TRBD2 as D (5 bases). The clonotype comes from a human donor with low-grade glioma or glioblastoma, undergoing nonglioma brain surgery, or in good health (not recorded which). The sequenced material came from glioma tissue, nonneoplastic brain tissue, or PBMCs (not recorded which). The DNA for the CDR3 is TGTGCCAGCAGTTCCCCCCAGAGGGAAGGGTACAATGAGCAGTTCTTC. This gives the protein CASSSPQREGYNEQFF.